Sequencing of this T cell receptor beta chain was carried out in a study of T cells after somatic rescue of genetic block. Profiling relied on immunoSEQ multiplex PCR, and the TCRdb table lists in-frame clones only, not all of them. The table lists tens of thousands of clones, about 90% of them singletons, with around 3% in the top ten. Trimming at V came to 2 bases and at J to 2 bases, leaving 11 bases not matched to a gene. This CDR3 has 17 residues. Per germline, CDR1 SGHNT and CDR2 YYREEE (reference sequence). The V and J genes are TRBV5-4 and TRBJ2-3; 7 bases line up with TRBD1. Material for sequencing was peripheral blood mononuclear cells (PBMCs). This sequence originates from a middle-aged man. The chain's CDR3 is CASSFGMGQKITDTQYF. The CDR3 DNA sequence: TGTGCCAGCAGCTTTGGGATGGGACAGAAGATCACAGATACGCAGTATTTT.